This TCR beta chain is from a study of regulatory T cells in long-lasting Graves disease. Arm-PCR with iRepertoire HTBI primers amplified the CDR3 regions for these TCR beta libraries. TCRdb analysed the multiplex PCR reads with MiXCR anew, one entry per CDR3 protein. The sample shows about 620,000 distinct CDR3 sequences, under 20% of them seen only once. The V and J ends lost 3 bases and 11 bases respectively, with 20 bases between them. The germline CDR1 and CDR2 sequences are SGHRS and YFSETQ. The CDR3 is 14 amino acids. Time point described: newly diagnosed GD, antithyroid drugs for less than 3 months. The authors made the TCR library using RNA they extracted from PBMCs. These sequences were also reported in another study, on T cells in Graves' hyperthyroidism and ophthalmopathy. That source reports: A set of HTBI primers served as the primers for a first-round RT-PCR of the TCR CDR3.

The source material was peripheral blood mononuclear cells (PBMCs), sampled at new diagnosis, from a patient treated with antithyroid drugs. The sequence was collected from a woman in her 30s with Graves disease. The chain joins TRBV5-1 to TRBJ1-1; D unclear. The CDR3 region has the DNA TGCGCCAGCAGCTGGGAAGCAGACTCCACTCGGGCTTTCTTT. It is translated as CASSWEADSTRAFF.